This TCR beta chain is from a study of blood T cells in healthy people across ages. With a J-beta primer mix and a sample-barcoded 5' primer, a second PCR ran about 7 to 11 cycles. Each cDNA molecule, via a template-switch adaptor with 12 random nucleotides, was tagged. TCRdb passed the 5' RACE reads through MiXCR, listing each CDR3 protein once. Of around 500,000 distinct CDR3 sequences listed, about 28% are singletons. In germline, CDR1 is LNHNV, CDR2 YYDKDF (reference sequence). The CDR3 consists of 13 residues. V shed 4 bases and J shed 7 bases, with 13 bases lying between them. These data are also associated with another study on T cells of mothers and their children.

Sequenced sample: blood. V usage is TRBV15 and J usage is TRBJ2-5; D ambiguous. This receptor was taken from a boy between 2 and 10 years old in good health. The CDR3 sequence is CATSILLEGTQYF. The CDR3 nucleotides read TGTGCCACCAGCATTCTCCTGGAAGGGACCCAGTACTTC. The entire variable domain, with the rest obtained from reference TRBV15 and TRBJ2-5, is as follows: DAMVIQNPRYQVTQFGKPVTLSCSQTLNHNVMYWYQQKSSQAPKLLFHYYDKDFNNEADTPDNFQSRRPNTSFCFLDIRSPGLGDTAMYLCATSILLEGTQYFGPGTRLLVL.